This T cell receptor beta chain was captured by sequencing in a study of T cell responses to AZD1222 COVID-19 vaccine. Findings and limits, study-wide: Among the donors, most were white British and more were female, and clonal diversity was possibly underestimated. Among vaccine-associated CD4 TCRs, coverage spanned spike, with dominance at 160-218 and 743-854. Nearly half of unique spike-specific TCRs reportedly avoided B.1.351 and B.1.1.7 mutated regions.

Germline V lookup: CDR1 MNHNS, CDR2 SASEGT. This CDR3 spans 14 amino acids. V dropped 0 bases and J dropped 4 bases, with 10 bases sitting between them. Comment on this clone: The antigen remains undetermined.

Clones were sequenced by immunoSEQ multiplex PCR, and TCRdb holds only the in-frame ones, with some missing. This table has 75,000 to 100,000 clones, 89% appearing once. The source was peripheral blood, collected on day 0 of AZD1222 vaccination. The receptor was derived from an adult in good health. V gene TRBV6-1 combines with J gene TRBJ2-7, with D possibly being TRBD1 or TRBD2 (5 bases each). CDR3 amino acids: CASSEAGPGYEQYF. The CDR3 DNA sequence: TGTGCCAGCAGTGAAGCGGGACCGGGGTACGAGCAGTACTTC.